This record concerns one T cell receptor beta chain sequence. There is no known antigen for this receptor. One base away there is no much larger clone; base qualities are not given. The entry originates in a study of blood T cell repertoires in COVID-19 (TCRdb year 2020). Regarding the study in general: Samples covering the acute and convalescent phases of COVID-19 were provided by collaborators in the United States, Italy and Spain. Where available, HLA class I and class II types were obtained from metadata supplied by the sample provider rather than from assay-based typing. The repertoires were released in a freely available public database meant as a resource for research on the immune response to SARS-CoV-2. The material from the prospective study consisted of cDNA or gDNA derived from T cells, B-cell-depleted T cells, or PBMCs. A de-identified subject ID, COVID-19 status, age in years and sex were almost always included in the sample metadata. Subjects who had been exposed to COVID-19, were actively infected with it, or had recovered from it provided the deeply sampled blood TCRbeta repertoires that made up the dataset. Samples were obtained from the ongoing ImmuneRACE study (first 160 participants) and from about 1,300 subjects provided by 6 global collaborators. What the study reported, not specific to this receptor: The amount of clinical and demographic metadata varied by source and participant and was provided uncurated.

In the prospective study, participants were roughly 18 to 95 years old, resided in under 30 geographic areas of the United States, and were enrolled through a virtual design. To assign participants to cohorts, the prospective study relied on clinical history that participants themselves reported in a screening survey and a study questionnaire. ImmuneRACE Cohort 3 recovered participants were defined by two consecutive negative NP/OP PCR tests, healthcare professional clearance, or symptom resolution. In the prospective study, mobile phlebotomists collected whole blood, serum and a nasopharyngeal or oropharyngeal swab from each participant. Additional blood draws and questionnaires over an approximately two-month period could optionally be provided by prospective study participants. Prospective study blood samples were shipped either frozen or at room temperature before DNA extraction. The germline V gene provides CDR1 KGHSH and CDR2 LQKENI. Deletion took 0 bases off V and 7 bases off J, with a span of 6 bases between the germline ends. The CDR3, from cysteine to phenylalanine, totals 12 residues. Only the CDR3 part of the read is kept: 36 bases, read in frame from the first base.

The immunoSEQ Assay, a bias-controlled multiplex PCR, was used to amplify TCRbeta CDR3 regions from genomic DNA. The paper's processing steps were these. The number of nucleated cells in each sample was estimated from the amplification of reference gene primers within the assay. Sequence reads were collapsed and filtered to measure the absolute abundance of every unique TCRbeta CDR3 rearrangement. Productive Simpson clonality was computed per sample as the square root of Simpson's diversity index over productive rearrangements. The table was pulled from immuneACCESS by TCRdb, which kept in-frame rearrangements only. Such tables lose some clones; where checked, under half of the loss comes from unresolved V genes, and the rest has no known cause. Clone size and the V and J calls come from that table; the DNA yielded D and trimming. This sample gives a few hundred thousand clones in total; approximately 85% of them show up just once. Less than 2.5% of the sample is held by the ten biggest clonotypes.

This sequence was found in a man younger than 40 who had recovered from COVID-19. The rearranged chain carries TRBV18 and TRBJ1-2; no D segment can be confidently identified. Sequenced material: PBMCs or T cells enriched from blood (not recorded which). The encoded CDR3 is CASSPPFSGYTF. The DNA is as follows: TGTGCCAGCTCACCACCTTTCTCTGGCTACACCTTC.